A selection of T cell receptor beta chains follows, all from one sample in a study of blood T cell repertoires in COVID-19. TCRdb's table, derived via immunoSEQ multiplex PCR, lists solely in-frame clones and lacks some. The sample has around 200,000 clones; around nine tenths are singletons. The sequenced material came from peripheral blood. The receptors were gathered from a man aged 35-49 years with active or convalescent COVID-19. The CDR3 runs from the conserved cysteine through the conserved F or W. A D gene is named only where the DNA matches it firmly. Size values are once, few and many counts, or a class for expanded clones, and some rows have none.

v_gene	j_gene	abundance	d_gene	CDR3aa	CDR3nt
TRBV11-3	TRBJ2-1	NA	TRBD2	CASSLRGDNSYNEQFF	TGTGCCAGCAGCTTGCGGGGGGACAACTCCTACAATGAGCAGTTCTTC
TRBV30	TRBJ2-3	NA	TRBD2	CAWMQTSGGAPDTQYF	TGTGCCTGGATGCAGACTAGCGGGGGGGCGCCAGATACGCAGTATTTT
TRBV6-5	TRBJ1-2	NA	TRBD1	CASSYRKGQGGGYTF	TGTGCCAGCAGTTACCGTAAAGGACAGGGCGGCGGCTACACCTTC
TRBV6-2/TRBV6-3	TRBJ2-7	NA	TRBD2	CASSYAGGLNEQYF	TGTGCCAGCAGTTACGCGGGGGGGCTTAACGAGCAGTACTTC
TRBV5-1	TRBJ1-5	NA	NA	CASSLTGFNQPQHF	TGCGCCAGCAGCTTAACAGGGTTCAATCAGCCCCAGCATTTT
TRBV5-4	TRBJ2-2	NA	NA	CASSSFTGELFF	TGTGCCAGCAGCTCATTCACCGGGGAGCTGTTTTTT
TRBV5-4	TRBJ1-4	NA	TRBD1	CASSITGTGRPTNEKLFF	TGTGCCAGCAGCATAACCGGGACAGGGCGTCCAACTAATGAAAAACTGTTTTTT
TRBV9	TRBJ2-3	NA	NA	CASSVDRGTTDTQYF	TGTGCCAGCAGCGTAGATCGGGGGACCACAGATACGCAGTATTTT
TRBV7-3	TRBJ2-7	NA	NA	CASSTRPGLEQYF	TGTGCCAGCAGCACCCGTCCTGGACTCGAGCAGTACTTC
TRBV7-6	TRBJ1-1	NA	NA	CASSLGRNTEAFF	TGTGCCAGCAGCTTAGGGAGGAACACTGAAGCTTTCTTT
TRBV28	TRBJ2-7	NA	TRBD1	CASRPEGTGGGYEQYF	TGTGCCAGCAGACCGGAGGGGACAGGGGGAGGGTACGAGCAGTACTTC
TRBV7-6	TRBJ2-3	NA	NA	CASSFQGMVSPDTQYF	TGTGCCAGCAGCTTCCAGGGAATGGTTAGCCCAGATACGCAGTATTTT
TRBV6-5	TRBJ1-4	NA	NA	CASSYSREATNEKLFF	TGTGCCAGCAGTTACTCTCGGGAAGCAACTAATGAAAAACTGTTTTTT
TRBV19	TRBJ2-2	NA	NA	CASSTLEAGELFF	TGTGCCAGTAGTACTCTAGAGGCAGGGGAGCTGTTTTTT
TRBV19	TRBJ1-2	many	TRBD1	CASRQGTYGYTF	TGTGCCAGCAGACAGGGGACCTATGGCTACACCTTC
TRBV2	TRBJ2-1	NA	NA	CASRRQAMDNEQFF	TGTGCCAGCAGACGACAGGCAATGGACAATGAGCAGTTCTTC
TRBV12-5	TRBJ1-2	once	TRBD1	CASGSDRGRGGYTF	TGTGCTAGTGGCTCCGACAGGGGGCGCGGCGGCTACACCTTC
TRBV7-3	TRBJ2-1	few	NA	CASSLRPNSAGEQFF	TGTGCCAGCAGCTTAAGGCCCAATAGCGCTGGTGAGCAGTTCTTC
TRBV24-1	TRBJ2-5	NA	NA	CATSDPRRARKETQYF	TGTGCCACCAGTGATCCGCGACGAGCGAGAAAAGAGACCCAGTACTTC
TRBV9	TRBJ2-5	NA	NA	CASSETGRETQYF	TGTGCCAGCAGCGAGACAGGGAGGGAGACCCAGTACTTC
TRBV6-2/TRBV6-3	TRBJ1-2	NA	NA	CASSTRQAVGDHYGYTF	TGTGCCAGCAGTACCCGACAGGCCGTGGGAGATCACTATGGCTACACCTTC
TRBV6-2/TRBV6-3	TRBJ1-1	NA	NA	CASSYGAGNTEAFF	TGTGCCAGCAGTTACGGTGCCGGGAACACTGAAGCTTTCTTT
TRBV5-5	TRBJ1-1	once	TRBD1	CASRPGTANTEAFF	TGTGCCAGCAGGCCCGGGACAGCGAACACTGAAGCTTTCTTT
TRBV6-5	TRBJ2-3	NA	TRBD1	CASRTGGGTDTQYF	TGTGCCAGCAGAACAGGGGGAGGCACAGATACGCAGTATTTT
TRBV4-2	TRBJ1-6	NA	NA	CASSQEGLLNSPLHF	TGTGCCAGCAGCCAAGAGGGACTGTTAAATTCACCCCTCCACTTT
TRBV15	TRBJ2-5	few	NA	CATSRDGGGLWKTQYF	TGTGCCACCAGCAGAGATGGGGGAGGACTATGGAAGACCCAGTACTTC